The next 22 T cell receptor beta chains were all read from a single sample in a study of cytomegalovirus exposure and HLA in healthy donors. PCR used 60 Vbeta primers and 13 Jbeta primers. Sequencing used immunoSEQ multiplex PCR; TCRdb keeps in-frame clones, though not all of them. The data contain roughly 120,000 clones, over 55% of them singletons. The sample comprised PBMCs. All receptors derive from a man in his late teens or twenties in good health and CMV-seropositive.

The gene calls are TRBV28 and TRBJ1-6; no reliable D call. The germline V and J ends were trimmed by 3 bases and 0 bases, with 12 bases remaining between them. CDR1 and CDR2 from the germline V gene are MDHEN and SYDVKM. The CDR3 covers 17 residues. In DNA form, the CDR3 reads TGTGCCAGCAGTTTGGAGACGGCTAGCTCCTATAATTCACCCCTCCACTTT. Amino acid sequence: CASSLETASSYNSPLHF.

The chain combines TRBV11-2 with TRBJ1-1; perhaps TRBD1 as D (5 bases). This CDR3 contains 13 residues. Trimming took off 1 base at V and 8 bases at J, with 11 bases between the two ends. Germline-derived CDR1 and CDR2 are SGHAT and FQNNGV. The chain's CDR3 is CASSLGQFWEAFF. Written as DNA, the CDR3 is TGTGCCAGCAGCTTAGGACAGTTTTGGGAAGCTTTCTTT.

This clone was counted a few times. J is TRBJ2-5 and V is TRBV7-6; perhaps TRBD1 as D (5 bases). Trimming left V 2 bases short and J 5 bases short, with 12 bases between. This CDR3 has 14 residues. Germline lookup yields CDR1 SGHVS and CDR2 FNYEAQ. The CDR3 coding sequence is TGTGCCAGCAGCTTATGGCAGGGAAGGGAGACCCAGTACTTC. Translating gives CASSLWQGRETQYF.

The chain joins TRBV19 to TRBJ1-1; D ambiguous. The germline V gene has CDR1 LNHDA and CDR2 SQIVND (reference sequence). The CDR3 consists of 13 residues. V lost 5 bases, J lost 1 base, and 8 bases lay in between. DNA of the CDR3: TGTGCCAGTAGTCGGTCCGGGAACACTGAAGCTTTCTTT. It translates to CASSRSGNTEAFF. Full variable domain (remainder filled in from reference TRBV19 and TRBJ1-1): DGGITQSPKYLFRKEGQNVTLSCEQNLNHDAMYWYRQDPGQGLRLIYYSQIVNDFQKGDIAEGYSVSREKKESFPLTVTSAQKNPTAFYLCASSRSGNTEAFFGQGTRLTVV.

This clone was seen at least ten times. The chain links TRBV6-5 to TRBJ1-2, with 8 bases aligning to TRBD1. CDR1 is MNHEY and CDR2 is SVGAGI in the germline V gene. V gave up 5 bases and J gave up 7 bases; unmatched junction bases: 12. The CDR3 contains 15 residues. The CDR3: CASSTRTGLSVGYTF. In DNA, the CDR3 is TGTGCCAGCAGTACCCGGACAGGGTTATCGGTTGGCTACACCTTC.

J is TRBJ1-1 and V is TRBV19; TRBD1 might be the D (6 bases). There are 14 residues in the CDR3. Per germline, CDR1 LNHDA and CDR2 SQIVND (reference sequence). Trimming stripped 6 bases from V and 5 bases from J, with 16 bases between. The CDR3 DNA reads as TGTGCCAGTAGCCAACAGGGTTTGGGAACTGAAGCTTTCTTT. Translated, it gives CASSQQGLGTEAFF.

The rearrangement uses TRBV27 and TRBJ1-5; no firm D call. The CDR3 length is 15 residues. Germline values: CDR1 MNHEY, CDR2 SMNVEV (reference sequence). Trimming removed 0 bases from V and 2 bases from J, with 8 bases in between. The CDR3 loop reads CASSLSVGRNQPQHF. The CDR3 region has the DNA TGTGCCAGCAGTTTATCCGTGGGCCGCAATCAGCCCCAGCATTTT.

The J gene is TRBJ1-3, the V gene TRBV21-1. TRBV21-1 is shown as a pseudogene. The CDR3 is 15 residues long. CDR3 region: CASSKVRSSGNTIYF. Written as DNA, the CDR3 is TGTGCCAGCAGCAAAGTTCGGAGCTCTGGAAACACCATATATTTT.

This clone has only a few counts. This chain links TRBV21-1 with TRBJ1-5; the table assigns TRBD1, which was not confirmed against the DNA. TRBV21-1 is assigned pseudogene status. CDR3 length: 13 amino acids. CDR3 residues: CASKKPVNQPQHF. DNA of the CDR3: TGTGCCAGCAAAAAACCAGTGAATCAGCCCCAGCATTTT.

The chain has TRBV6-1 and TRBJ2-1; D remains ambiguous. The CDR3 is 11 amino acids. The V end lost 8 bases, the J end lost 6 bases, and 8 bases lay between the germline ends. From germline, CDR1 is MNHNS and CDR2 SASEGT. The DNA of the CDR3 is TGTGCCAGCCGCAGTCGCAATGAGCAGTTCTTC. Amino acid sequence: CASRSRNEQFF.

This clone was seen a few times. This sequence joins TRBV6-5 and TRBJ2-1, with a possible D match to TRBD2 (7 bases). This CDR3 has 15 residues. Germline values: CDR1 MNHEY, CDR2 SVGAGI. Trimming shortened V by 7 bases and J by 6 bases, and 19 bases separated the two germline ends. The DNA for the CDR3 is TGTGCCAGCAAAGGAGGGGGGGGCAAATCCAATGAGCAGTTCTTC. Encoded protein: CASKGGGGKSNEQFF.

The chain couples TRBV2 to TRBJ2-1; a weak D match, TRBD1 (5 bases). Germline CDR1 reads SNHLY; CDR2 reads FYNNEI. This CDR3 is 14 amino acids long. V lost 0 bases and J lost 6, with 9 bases in between. The CDR3 loop reads CASSEALRGNEQFF. CDR3 DNA: TGTGCCAGCAGTGAAGCGCTTAGGGGCAATGAGCAGTTCTTC.

This clone was counted a few times. The chain recombines TRBV29-1 with TRBJ2-2; D is unresolved. The germline gives CDR1 SQVTM, CDR2 ANQGSEA. Trimming removed 1 base at V and 7 bases at J, with 7 bases between. This CDR3 region has 12 residues. CDR3 DNA sequence: TGCAGCGTTGAAGGGGCACTCGGGGAGCTGTTTTTT. This encodes CSVEGALGELFF.

This clone appeared many times. V is TRBV2 and J is TRBJ1-1; TRBD1 aligns across 8 bases. The length of the CDR3 is 13 residues. The V gene end was trimmed by 4 bases and the J gene end by 7 bases; junction bases not matched to a gene: 5. CDR1 is SNHLY, CDR2 FYNNEI, per germline. CDR3 sequence reads: CASSGQGLLEAFF. The CDR3 nucleotides read TGTGCCAGCAGTGGACAGGGGCTACTTGAAGCTTTCTTT. The whole variable domain, remainder taken from reference TRBV2 and TRBJ1-1, is EPEVTQTPSHQVTQMGQEVILRCVPISNHLYFYWYRQILGQKVEFLVSFYNNEISEKSEIFDDQFSVERPDGSNFTLKIRSTKLEDSAMYFCASSGQGLLEAFFGQGTRLTVV.

In its sample, this clone was seen a few times. The chain is built from TRBV29-1 and TRBJ1-1, with D hard to call. V was pared by 7 bases and J by 4 bases, with 22 bases between. The V gene's germline CDR1 is SQVTM and CDR2 ANQGSEA. This CDR3 is 15 amino acids long. The CDR3 DNA reads TGCAGCGCCCTGGTCGGAACTCCGGGATTCACTGAAGCTTTCTTT. It is translated as CSALVGTPGFTEAFF.

The rearrangement uses TRBV5-1 and TRBJ2-7; D is possibly TRBD1 (5 bases). Trimming took off 0 bases at V and 6 bases at J, with 16 bases between the two ends. CDR1 is SGHRS and CDR2 is YFSETQ in the germline V gene. The CDR3 loop spans 15 amino acids. In DNA form, the CDR3 reads TGCGCCAGCAGCTTGGCCGTACAGGCAGGCAGCGAGCAGTACTTC. Its protein is CASSLAVQAGSEQYF.

V and J are TRBV28 and TRBJ1-2; D is unclear. The CDR3 has 15 residues. Germline CDR1 MDHEN, CDR2 SYDVKM. V shed 6 bases and J shed 4 bases, with 18 bases lying between them. CDR3 protein: CASSPPGSSFYGYTF. The CDR3 nucleotides read TGTGCCAGCAGCCCTCCGGGGTCTAGTTTCTATGGCTACACCTTC.

The chain recombines TRBV2 with TRBJ2-3; 7 bases are shared with TRBD2. This CDR3 comprises 16 residues. In germline, CDR1 is SNHLY, CDR2 FYNNEI. J gave up 2 bases and V 7 bases, and 12 bases lay outside the gene matches. The CDR3 protein is CASIPRWEGNTDTQYF. CDR3 sequence (DNA): TGTGCCAGCATTCCGAGGTGGGAGGGGAACACAGATACGCAGTATTTT.

This clone has more than one count but fewer than ten. V is TRBV6-1 and J is TRBJ2-7; 7 nucleotides line up with TRBD1. The CDR3 runs to 13 residues. V was pared by 7 bases and J by 2 bases, with 5 bases of the junction left unmatched. CDR1 and CDR2 from the germline V gene are MNHNS and SASEGT. In DNA, the CDR3 is TGTGCCAGCACTCTGACAGGGACCTACGAGCAGTACGTC. Translating it yields CASTLTGTYEQYV.

The rearrangement uses TRBV5-1 and TRBJ1-1; 8 bases are a match to TRBD1. The CDR3 covers 16 residues. The ends lost 3 bases at V and 6 bases at J; junction bases unmatched: 13. Germline assignment: CDR1 SGHRS and CDR2 YFSETQ. CDR3 protein: CASSWNLRGLDAEAFF. The CDR3 nucleotides read TGCGCCAGCAGCTGGAACCTCAGGGGGCTTGACGCTGAAGCTTTCTTT. Together with reference TRBV5-1 and TRBJ1-1, the CDR3 gives the full variable domain: KAGVTQTPRYLIKTRGQQVTLSCSPISGHRSVSWYQQTPGQGLQFLFEYFSETQRNKGNFPGRFSGRQFSNSRSEMNVSTLELGDSALYLCASSWNLRGLDAEAFFGQGTRLTVV.

This clone was observed a handful of times. The rearrangement uses TRBV2 and TRBJ2-5, with D possibly TRBD1 on 6 matching bases. CDR1 is SNHLY, CDR2 FYNNEI, per germline. Trimming took off 4 bases at V and 1 base at J, with 7 bases between the two ends. This CDR3 is built from 13 residues. CDR3 residues: CASSGQVQETQYF. In DNA, the CDR3 is TGTGCCAGCAGTGGACAGGTCCAAGAGACCCAGTACTTC.

The V call is TRBV7-3, the J call TRBJ1-1; 9 bases map to TRBD1. CDR3 size: 14 residues. Germline CDR1 reads SGHTA; CDR2 reads FQGTGA. Trimming took 4 bases from V and 3 from J; bases not matched to a gene: 3. CDR3 residues: CASSSTGGDTEAFF. The CDR3 DNA is TGTGCCAGCAGCTCGACAGGGGGGGACACTGAAGCTTTCTTT.